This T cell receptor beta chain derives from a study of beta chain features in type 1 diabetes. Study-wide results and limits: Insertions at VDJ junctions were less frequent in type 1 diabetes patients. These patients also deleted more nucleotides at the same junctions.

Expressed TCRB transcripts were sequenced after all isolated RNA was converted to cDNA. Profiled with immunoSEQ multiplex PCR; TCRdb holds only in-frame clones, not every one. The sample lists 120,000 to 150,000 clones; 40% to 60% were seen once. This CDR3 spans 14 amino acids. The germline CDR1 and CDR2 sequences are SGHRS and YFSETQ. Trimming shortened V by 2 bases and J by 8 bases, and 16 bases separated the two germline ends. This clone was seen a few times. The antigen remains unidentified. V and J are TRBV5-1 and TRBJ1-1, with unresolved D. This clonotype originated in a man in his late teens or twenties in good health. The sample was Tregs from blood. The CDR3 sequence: CASSFVGGYGEAFF. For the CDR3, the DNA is TGCGCCAGCAGCTTTGTGGGCGGGTATGGGGAAGCTTTCTTT.